The rows below give T cell receptor beta chains drawn from one sample of a study of neoadjuvant anti-PD-1 for oral cavity cancer. TCRdb's copy holds only in-frame clones and misses some; the assay was immunoSEQ multiplex PCR. The sample lists fewer than 20,000 clones; about 60% were seen once. This specimen consisted of PBMCs, obtained before nivolumab (anti-PD-1) treatment. All receptors come from a person aged 40 to 85 with oral cavity squamous cell carcinoma. Each CDR3 is given with its conserved first and last residue. Each record gives: CDR3 DNA, CDR3 protein, D gene, clone size, J gene, V gene. D genes are given only for firm matches. Expanded clones are given a class, and other clones once, few, many or no size at all.

cdr3_nt: TGTGCCAGCAGGGATGATAACAATGAGCAGTTCTTC
cdr3_aa: CASRDDNNEQFF
d_call: NA
clone_size: NA
j_call: TRBJ2-1
v_call: TRBV2

cdr3_nt: TGTGCCAGCAGCCAAGAGCTGGCGGGGACCTACAATGAGCAGTTCTTC
cdr3_aa: CASSQELAGTYNEQFF
d_call: NA
clone_size: NA
j_call: TRBJ2-1
v_call: TRBV4-2

cdr3_nt: TGTGCCAGCAAGGCCAGCGCGAACACCGGGGAGCTGTTTTTT
cdr3_aa: CASKASANTGELFF
d_call: NA
clone_size: NA
j_call: TRBJ2-2
v_call: TRBV2

cdr3_nt: TGTGCCAGCAGCTGGGGGGGCTCTGGAAACACCATATATTTT
cdr3_aa: CASSWGGSGNTIYF
d_call: NA
clone_size: NA
j_call: TRBJ1-3
v_call: TRBV5-4

cdr3_nt: TGTGCCAGCGGTCGGGAGGGCTTGAGGGAGCAGTACTTC
cdr3_aa: CASGREGLREQYF
d_call: TRBD2
clone_size: few
j_call: TRBJ2-7
v_call: TRBV2

cdr3_nt: TGCAGCGCTTCCGGGTCCGTTGGAAACACCATATATTTT
cdr3_aa: CSASGSVGNTIYF
d_call: NA
clone_size: NA
j_call: TRBJ1-3
v_call: TRBV29-1

cdr3_nt: TGTGCCTGGAGTGGTAGGACAGCAACTAATGAAAAACTGTTTTTT
cdr3_aa: CAWSGRTATNEKLFF
d_call: NA
clone_size: NA
j_call: TRBJ1-4
v_call: TRBV30

cdr3_nt: TGTGCCAGCGACACTGGACGGGTAAACACTGAAGCTTTCTTT
cdr3_aa: CASDTGRVNTEAFF
d_call: NA
clone_size: NA
j_call: TRBJ1-1
v_call: TRBV6-1

cdr3_nt: TGTGCCAGCAGGGCAGCGGGAGGGCGAAATGAGCAGTTCTTC
cdr3_aa: CASRAAGGRNEQFF
d_call: TRBD2
clone_size: once
j_call: TRBJ2-1
v_call: TRBV6-5

cdr3_nt: TGTGCCAGCAGTCTGATGGACAGGGAGAGAGACACCATATATTTT
cdr3_aa: CASSLMDRERDTIYF
d_call: TRBD1
clone_size: few
j_call: TRBJ1-3
v_call: TRBV28

cdr3_nt: TGTGCCAGCAGCTTGCGACTTACCGACGGGTACCAAGAGACCCAGTACTTC
cdr3_aa: CASSLRLTDGYQETQYF
d_call: NA
clone_size: once
j_call: TRBJ2-5
v_call: TRBV5-6

cdr3_nt: TGTGCCAGCAGTGGGGTTGGGGGCGAGCAGTACTTC
cdr3_aa: CASSGVGGEQYF
d_call: NA
clone_size: once
j_call: TRBJ2-7
v_call: TRBV6-1

cdr3_nt: TGCGCCAGCAGTGAGTCCGGACAGGGTGAGAAGGAAAAACTGTTTTTT
cdr3_aa: CASSESGQGEKEKLFF
d_call: TRBD1
clone_size: few
j_call: TRBJ1-4
v_call: TRBV10-2

cdr3_nt: TGTGCCAGCAGTGTTAGCCGGGACGGACCCTACGAGCAGTACTTC
cdr3_aa: CASSVSRDGPYEQYF
d_call: NA
clone_size: NA
j_call: TRBJ2-7
v_call: TRBV6-4

cdr3_nt: TGCGCCAGCAGCTTGAAGACACTTTCTACTAGCGAGCAGTACTTC
cdr3_aa: CASSLKTLSTSEQYF
d_call: NA
clone_size: NA
j_call: TRBJ2-7
v_call: TRBV5-1

cdr3_nt: TGTGCCATCACGGGTGGGACAGTTAACTATGGCTACACCTTC
cdr3_aa: CAITGGTVNYGYTF
d_call: TRBD1
clone_size: few
j_call: TRBJ1-2
v_call: TRBV10-3

cdr3_nt: TGTGCCAGCAGCTTAGGGTCGAACAGCAATCAGCCCCAGCATTTT
cdr3_aa: CASSLGSNSNQPQHF
d_call: NA
clone_size: NA
j_call: TRBJ1-5
v_call: TRBV7-2

cdr3_nt: TGTGCCAGCAGTGTAGGGCCGATCTCCTACGAGCAGTACTTC
cdr3_aa: CASSVGPISYEQYF
d_call: NA
clone_size: NA
j_call: TRBJ2-7
v_call: TRBV2

cdr3_nt: TGCAGCGGCAGCGGGCCGAACACCGGGGAGCTGTTTTTT
cdr3_aa: CSGSGPNTGELFF
d_call: NA
clone_size: NA
j_call: TRBJ2-2
v_call: TRBV29-1

cdr3_nt: TGTGCCAGCAGCCCTCCCTCTCGGTGGTACGAGCAGTACTTC
cdr3_aa: CASSPPSRWYEQYF
d_call: NA
clone_size: NA
j_call: TRBJ2-7
v_call: TRBV27

cdr3_nt: TGTGCCAGCAGCGTTATTAACACCGGGGAGCTGTTTTTT
cdr3_aa: CASSVINTGELFF
d_call: NA
clone_size: NA
j_call: TRBJ2-2
v_call: TRBV14

cdr3_nt: TGTGCCAGTATGATGGGCTGGGGGAATGAAAAACTGTTTTTT
cdr3_aa: CASMMGWGNEKLFF
d_call: NA
clone_size: NA
j_call: TRBJ1-4
v_call: TRBV19

cdr3_nt: TGTGCCAGCAGCTTAGCGGGGACTCCCACGAACACCATATATTTT
cdr3_aa: CASSLAGTPTNTIYF
d_call: NA
clone_size: NA
j_call: TRBJ1-3
v_call: TRBV7-2

cdr3_nt: TGTGCCATCAGTGAACTAGCAGATTACAATGAGCAGTTCTTC
cdr3_aa: CAISELADYNEQFF
d_call: NA
clone_size: NA
j_call: TRBJ2-1
v_call: TRBV10-3

cdr3_nt: TGTGCCAGCAGCTTAGTTGAGGTCAACTATGGCTACACCTTC
cdr3_aa: CASSLVEVNYGYTF
d_call: NA
clone_size: few
j_call: TRBJ1-2
v_call: TRBV7-9

cdr3_nt: TGTGCCAGCAGTTTGACCGGGCCATCCTACGAGCAGTACTTC
cdr3_aa: CASSLTGPSYEQYF
d_call: NA
clone_size: NA
j_call: TRBJ2-7
v_call: TRBV7-9

cdr3_nt: TGTGCCAGCAGCCCCGGGGCGGACACCGGGGAGCTGTTTTTT
cdr3_aa: CASSPGADTGELFF
d_call: NA
clone_size: NA
j_call: TRBJ2-2
v_call: TRBV7-3

cdr3_nt: TGTGCCAGCAGCCAAGTCAGCCGCAGCGAAAAACTGTTTTTT
cdr3_aa: CASSQVSRSEKLFF
d_call: NA
clone_size: once
j_call: TRBJ1-4
v_call: TRBV4-2

cdr3_nt: TGCGCCAGCAGTGAGTCCGGGGGGAGTGGCAACGAGCAGTACTTC
cdr3_aa: CASSESGGSGNEQYF
d_call: TRBD2
clone_size: NA
j_call: TRBJ2-7
v_call: TRBV10-2

cdr3_nt: TGTGCCTCCCCACTCAGGGGGCCCGGGGCCAACGTCCTGACTTTC
cdr3_aa: CASPLRGPGANVLTF
d_call: TRBD1
clone_size: NA
j_call: TRBJ2-6
v_call: TRBV30

cdr3_nt: TGTGCCAGCAGTGAACCGGGACTACCAAAAAACATTCAGTACTTC
cdr3_aa: CASSEPGLPKNIQYF
d_call: TRBD2
clone_size: few
j_call: TRBJ2-4
v_call: TRBV6-1

cdr3_nt: TGTGCCAGCAGCCCAGACCCTGCTGGGGGACTTAGGAATGAGCAGTTCTTC
cdr3_aa: CASSPDPAGGLRNEQFF
d_call: NA
clone_size: NA
j_call: TRBJ2-1
v_call: TRBV9

cdr3_nt: TGTGCCAGCAGCCTACAGGGCGGGGAGACCCAGTACTTC
cdr3_aa: CASSLQGGETQYF
d_call: NA
clone_size: NA
j_call: TRBJ2-5
v_call: TRBV6-1

cdr3_nt: TGTGCCTGGAGTACTGGACAGGGTTTTGCAAATCAGCCCCAGCATTTT
cdr3_aa: CAWSTGQGFANQPQHF
d_call: TRBD1
clone_size: NA
j_call: TRBJ1-5
v_call: TRBV30

cdr3_nt: TGTGCCATCAGTGAGTTTTCTAGCACAGATACGCAGTATTTT
cdr3_aa: CAISEFSSTDTQYF
d_call: NA
clone_size: NA
j_call: TRBJ2-3
v_call: TRBV10-3

cdr3_nt: TGTGCCAGTAGTATAGGGCGGTTGAACACTGAAGCTTTCTTT
cdr3_aa: CASSIGRLNTEAFF
d_call: NA
clone_size: NA
j_call: TRBJ1-1
v_call: TRBV19

cdr3_nt: TGCAGCGTTGAGTCGATGGGTCACACTGAAGCTTTCTTT
cdr3_aa: CSVESMGHTEAFF
d_call: NA
clone_size: NA
j_call: TRBJ1-1
v_call: TRBV29-1

cdr3_nt: TGTGCCAGCAGCTTACGGACTAGTGTAGAGACCCAGTACTTC
cdr3_aa: CASSLRTSVETQYF
d_call: TRBD2
clone_size: NA
j_call: TRBJ2-5
v_call: TRBV5-6

cdr3_nt: TGCGCCAGCAGCTTGGCTGAGAGGGCTGGAAACACCATATATTTT
cdr3_aa: CASSLAERAGNTIYF
d_call: NA
clone_size: NA
j_call: TRBJ1-3
v_call: TRBV5-1

cdr3_nt: TGTGCCTTCCGACAGAATTCCTACGAGCAGTACTTC
cdr3_aa: CAFRQNSYEQYF
d_call: NA
clone_size: NA
j_call: TRBJ2-7
v_call: TRBV30

cdr3_nt: TGTGCCAGCAGCCTCCCCGGCACAGATACGCAGTATTTT
cdr3_aa: CASSLPGTDTQYF
d_call: NA
clone_size: NA
j_call: TRBJ2-3
v_call: TRBV14

cdr3_nt: TGTGCCTGGAGTTACACCGGTGGGAACACTGAAGCTTTCTTT
cdr3_aa: CAWSYTGGNTEAFF
d_call: NA
clone_size: NA
j_call: TRBJ1-1
v_call: TRBV30

cdr3_nt: TGTGCCAGCAACTTGCAGGGGGCGAACACCGGGGAGCTGTTTTTT
cdr3_aa: CASNLQGANTGELFF
d_call: TRBD1
clone_size: NA
j_call: TRBJ2-2
v_call: TRBV2

cdr3_nt: TGTGCCAGCAGCAACCAGGCGGGTTCGGGGGAGCAGTACTTC
cdr3_aa: CASSNQAGSGEQYF
d_call: NA
clone_size: NA
j_call: TRBJ2-7
v_call: TRBV14

cdr3_nt: TGCGCCAGCAGCTTGGGGACGGCTAGCGGGAGCACAGATACGCAGTATTTT
cdr3_aa: CASSLGTASGSTDTQYF
d_call: TRBD2
clone_size: NA
j_call: TRBJ2-3
v_call: TRBV5-1

cdr3_nt: TGTGCCAGCAGCCTCCAGGGAGGTGAGCAGTTCTTC
cdr3_aa: CASSLQGGEQFF
d_call: NA
clone_size: NA
j_call: TRBJ2-1
v_call: TRBV7-8

cdr3_nt: TGTGCCAGCTCACCACCGGCCCAGGTTGCCGGGGGCTACACCTTC
cdr3_aa: CASSPPAQVAGGYTF
d_call: NA
clone_size: few
j_call: TRBJ1-2
v_call: TRBV18

cdr3_nt: TGCGCCAGCAGTCGAGGAGGGAAGAACTCTGGAAACACCATATATTTT
cdr3_aa: CASSRGGKNSGNTIYF
d_call: NA
clone_size: once
j_call: TRBJ1-3
v_call: TRBV5-1

cdr3_nt: TGTGCCAGCAGTCCCCAAGGGGACCCTGGGGCCAACGTCCTGACTTTC
cdr3_aa: CASSPQGDPGANVLTF
d_call: NA
clone_size: once
j_call: TRBJ2-6
v_call: TRBV27

cdr3_nt: TGCGCCAGCAGCTTGGAGTTTCTAGTGACTGAAGCTTTCTTT
cdr3_aa: CASSLEFLVTEAFF
d_call: NA
clone_size: NA
j_call: TRBJ1-1
v_call: TRBV5-1

cdr3_nt: TGCGCCAGCAGCTGGACGTCTAACAATGAGCAGTTCTTC
cdr3_aa: CASSWTSNNEQFF
d_call: NA
clone_size: NA
j_call: TRBJ2-1
v_call: TRBV5-1

cdr3_nt: TGCGCCAGCAGCCAGGCCACTAGCGGGACCTACAATGAGCAGTTCTTC
cdr3_aa: CASSQATSGTYNEQFF
d_call: TRBD2
clone_size: NA
j_call: TRBJ2-1
v_call: TRBV4-1

cdr3_nt: TGTGCCAGCAGTTCCCCTAAAGGGCAAGAGACCCAGTACTTC
cdr3_aa: CASSSPKGQETQYF
d_call: NA
clone_size: NA
j_call: TRBJ2-5
v_call: TRBV6-5

cdr3_nt: TGTGCCAGCGCTAGCAGGTGGGGCTACGAGCAGTACTTC
cdr3_aa: CASASRWGYEQYF
d_call: NA
clone_size: NA
j_call: TRBJ2-7
v_call: TRBV19